This T cell receptor (beta chain) was obtained from a study of blood T cells in healthy people across ages. This clonotype was observed a few times. Next came a second PCR, run for roughly 6 to 11 cycles, which used a sample-barcoded 5' primer along with a J-beta primer mix. MiXCR, applied by TCRdb to the 5' RACE reads, yields one record per CDR3 protein. The sample has some 1.8 million distinct CDR3 sequences, about 39% seen once. CDR3 length equals 15 residues. Material: blood. The receptor's source is a human donor in good health. The chain uses TRBV12-3 or TRBV12-4 and TRBJ2-4; 9 nucleotides match TRBD1. Gene TRBJ2-7 matches the end of the DNA better, so the J call may be wrong. The CDR3 loop is CASSSTGTGTDEQYF. The CDR3 DNA sequence: TGTGCCAGCAGTTCGACCGGGACAGGGACCGACGAGCAGTACTTC.